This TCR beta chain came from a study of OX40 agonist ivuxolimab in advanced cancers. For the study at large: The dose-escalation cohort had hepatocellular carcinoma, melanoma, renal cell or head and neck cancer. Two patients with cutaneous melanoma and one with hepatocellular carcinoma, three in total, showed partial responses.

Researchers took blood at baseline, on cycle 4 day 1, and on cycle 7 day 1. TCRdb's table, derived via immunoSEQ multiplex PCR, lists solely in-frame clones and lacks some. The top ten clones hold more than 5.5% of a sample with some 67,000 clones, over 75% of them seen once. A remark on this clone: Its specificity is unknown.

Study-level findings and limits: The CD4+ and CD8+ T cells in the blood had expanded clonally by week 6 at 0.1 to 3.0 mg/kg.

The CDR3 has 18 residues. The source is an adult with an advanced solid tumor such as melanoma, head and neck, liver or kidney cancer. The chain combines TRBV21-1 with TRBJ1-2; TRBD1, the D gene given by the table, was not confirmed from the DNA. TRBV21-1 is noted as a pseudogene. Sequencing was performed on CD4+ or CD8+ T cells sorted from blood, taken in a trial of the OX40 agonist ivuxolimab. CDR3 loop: CASSEIRKTGGSNYGYTF. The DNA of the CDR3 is TGTGCCAGCAGCGAGATACGGAAAACAGGGGGATCTAACTATGGCTACACCTTC.